This T cell receptor (beta chain) is drawn from a study of chemoradiotherapy in HPV16-positive cancers. Regarding the study as a whole: Non-HPV-specific T cells did not expand in tumors during treatment, whereas candidate HPV-specific clones and E7-related motifs did.

This CDR3 is built from 11 residues. Per germline, CDR1 SEHNR and CDR2 FQNEAQ (reference sequence). Concerning this clone: The antigen is unknown. The junction departs from germline at one end; a sequencing error may be responsible.

Some clones are missing from TCRdb's copy, which holds only in-frame ones; the method was immunoSEQ multiplex PCR. The sample has 1,400 to 1,500 clones, 85% to 95% seen once. This chain uses TRBV7-9 with TRBJ2-1; TRBD2 is a possible D gene (7 bases). The TCR sequence derives from a human donor with HPV-associated anogenital cancer. Sequencing was performed on tumor tissue, taken from a patient who underwent chemoradiotherapy. The CDR3, as DNA: TGTGCCAGCACCTTAGGGGGGGGGCAGTTCTTC. Its translation: CASTLGGGQFF.